This T cell receptor (beta chain) is drawn from a study of CDR3 diversity in severe acne. TCRdb reprocessed the PCR reads via MiXCR and lists one record per CDR3 protein. The sample includes more than 80,000 distinct CDR3 sequences, around 54% of them seen just once. This clonotype appeared many times. The CDR3 has 16 residues. Trimming removed 4 bases from V and 7 bases from J, with 16 bases in between. CDR1 KGHDR and CDR2 SFDVKD come from the germline V gene. Sequencing was done on a sample of blood. The sequence came from a male donor with severe acne vulgaris. This chain connects TRBV24-1 to TRBJ1-6; D is unclear. This CDR3 is CATSDCDMITNSPLHF. The CDR3 bases are TGTGCCACCAGTGACTGTGACATGATAACAAATTCACCCCTCCACTTT.